Given below is one TCR beta chain in context. The protocol was immunoSEQ multiplex PCR, while the TCRdb copy is restricted to in-frame clones and leaves out a portion. The sample lists approximately 88,000 clones; more than 75% were seen once. The data belong to a study of T cell responses to AZD1222 COVID-19 vaccine. Germline loops: CDR1 SGHVS, CDR2 FQNEAQ. This CDR3 spans 12 amino acids. The V and J ends lost 5 bases and 4 bases respectively, with 7 bases between them. The TCR comes from an adult in good health. Material: peripheral blood, obtained on day 0 of AZD1222 vaccination. The chain couples TRBV7-8 to TRBJ2-3; D gene uncertain. CDR3 region: CASSRRSDTQYF. The DNA for the CDR3 is TGTGCCAGCAGCCGCAGATCAGATACGCAGTATTTT. Using reference TRBV7-8 and TRBJ2-3 for the parts outside the CDR3, the full variable domain is GAGVSQSPRYKVAKRGQDVALRCDPISGHVSLFWYQQALGQGPEFLTYFQNEAQLDKSGLPSDRFFAERPEGSVSTLKIQRTQQEDSAVYLCASSRRSDTQYFGPGTRLTVL.